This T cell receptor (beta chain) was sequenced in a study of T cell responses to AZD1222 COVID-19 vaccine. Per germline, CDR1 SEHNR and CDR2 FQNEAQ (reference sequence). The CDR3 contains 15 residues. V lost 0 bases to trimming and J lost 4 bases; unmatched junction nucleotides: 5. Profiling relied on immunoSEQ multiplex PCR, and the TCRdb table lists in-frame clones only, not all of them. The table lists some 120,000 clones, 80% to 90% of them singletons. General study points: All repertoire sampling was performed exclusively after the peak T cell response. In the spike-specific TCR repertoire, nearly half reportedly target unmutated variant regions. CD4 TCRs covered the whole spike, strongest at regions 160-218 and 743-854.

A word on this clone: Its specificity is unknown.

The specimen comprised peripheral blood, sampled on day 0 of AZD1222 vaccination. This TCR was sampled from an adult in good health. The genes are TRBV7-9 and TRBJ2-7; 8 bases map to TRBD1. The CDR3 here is CASSLATGAVYEQYF. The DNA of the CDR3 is TGTGCCAGCAGCTTAGCGACAGGGGCGGTGTACGAGCAGTACTTC.